Each of the 28 T cell receptor beta chains below was sequenced from the same sample in a study of shared clonotypes between healthy human individuals. The data were produced by immunoSEQ multiplex PCR, yet TCRdb's version contains in-frame clones alone and is incomplete. The top ten hold 0.11% of the sample, which has hundreds of thousands of clones, approximately 96% seen once. In the naive CD8 group, cells lacked CD45RO and were positively selected for CCR7, so terminally differentiated effector memory CD45RA+ cells were left out. The specimen sequenced was naive CD8+ T cells sorted from blood. The receptors were gathered from a woman in her thirties in good health.

V gene TRBV7-9 combines with J gene TRBJ2-1; 7 nucleotides match TRBD1. Germline V CDR1 and CDR2: SEHNR, FQNEAQ (reference sequence). Trimming removed 6 bases from V and 8 bases from J; junction bases left unmatched: 10. The CDR3 length is 14 residues. Here the CDR3 DNA reads TGTGCCAGCAGTTCCCCAGGGGGTCGGCATGAGCAGTTCTTC. As protein: CASSSPGGRHEQFF.

This chain joins TRBV6-6 and TRBJ2-3, with TRBD1 identical over 7 bases. V lost 6 bases to trimming and J lost 3 bases; unmatched junction nucleotides: 6. Germline V gene lookup returns CDR1 MNHNY and CDR2 SVGAGI (reference sequence). The CDR3 consists of 14 residues. This CDR3 reads CASSPGQVTDTQYF. In nucleotides, the CDR3 is TGTGCCAGCAGCCCCGGACAGGTTACAGATACGCAGTATTTT.

This clone was seen only once. This chain connects TRBV6-5 to TRBJ1-2; tentatively, D is TRBD1 (6 bases). CDR3 size: 13 residues. Germline CDR1 and CDR2: MNHEY and SVGAGI. V lost 2 bases and J lost 6, with 10 bases in between. The CDR3 protein is CASSYGGADGYTF. CDR3 bases: TGTGCCAGCAGTTACGGGGGCGCGGATGGCTACACCTTC.

This rearrangement joins TRBV6-5 to TRBJ2-5; D gene ambiguous. The J call may be faulty, since TRBJ2-7 better matches the DNA end. The CDR3 contains 15 residues. Per the germline V gene, CDR1 is MNHEY and CDR2 is SVGAGI. The CDR3, as DNA: TGTGCCAGCCGAACCTTCCGGGCCCCCAGCGACGAGCAGTACTTC. This encodes CASRTFRAPSDEQYF.

The CDR3, as DNA: TGTGCCAGCAGCGAGCAAACGGGACAGATCCTCCGCGAGCAGTACTTC. Translating gives CASSEQTGQILREQYF. The J gene is TRBJ2-7, the V gene TRBV9; 7 bases map to TRBD1. The CDR3 has 16 residues. The ends lost 3 bases at V and 6 bases at J; junction bases unmatched: 15. Germline V gene lookup returns CDR1 SGDLS and CDR2 YYNGEE.

This sequence joins TRBV28 and TRBJ2-7; D not resolved. V lost 1 base to trimming and J lost 6 bases, with 13 bases between them. The CDR3 runs 14 residues. Germline CDR1 is MDHEN and CDR2 is SYDVKM. CDR3: CASSLFRIGGEQYF. DNA for the CDR3: TGTGCCAGCAGTTTATTTCGAATCGGTGGCGAGCAGTACTTC.

The chain combines TRBV7-9 with TRBJ2-1, with 12 bases identical to TRBD2. CDR3 length: 16 residues. The J segment lost 9 bases and the V segment lost 5 bases, leaving 11 bases of the junction unmatched. Germline CDR1 SEHNR, CDR2 FQNEAQ (reference sequence). As DNA, the CDR3 is TGTGCCAGCAGCCCCGAACTAGCGGGAGGCGGTATTGAGCAGTTCTTC. Translating it yields CASSPELAGGGIEQFF.

This chain uses TRBV2 with TRBJ2-1, with TRBD1 matching over 7 bases. V was pared by 8 bases and J by 6 bases, with 4 bases of the junction left unmatched. Germline-derived CDR1 and CDR2 are SNHLY and FYNNEI. This CDR3 comprises 12 residues. CDR3 region: CASETGANEQFF. CDR3 DNA: TGTGCCAGCGAAACAGGGGCCAATGAGCAGTTCTTC.

The table lists this clone with a count of one. The CDR3, as DNA: TGTGCCTGGAGTGTACGATTAGGGACTAGCCGCGATAAGCAGTACTTC. It is translated as CAWSVRLGTSRDKQYF. The V gene is TRBV30, the J gene TRBJ2-7, with 9 bases lining up with TRBD2. The CDR3 is 16 residues long. CDR1 is GTSNPN and CDR2 is SVGIG in the germline V gene (reference sequence). With 0 bases clipped from V and 8 bases from J, the junction kept 14 bases outside the gene matches.

This chain joins TRBV14 and TRBJ2-1; tentatively, D is TRBD1 (6 bases). V was cut by 0 bases and J by 4 bases, with 19 bases left in between. The germline V gene has CDR1 SGHDN and CDR2 FVKESK. The CDR3 is made up of 18 amino acids. CDR3 amino acids: CASSQESYDHREYNEQFF. The CDR3 bases are TGTGCCAGCAGCCAAGAAAGTTACGATCACAGGGAGTACAATGAGCAGTTCTTC.

The chain carries TRBV9 and TRBJ2-4, with TRBD1 as a possible D gene (6 bases). V dropped 5 bases and J dropped 3 bases, with 15 bases sitting between them. The V gene's germline CDR1 is SGDLS and CDR2 YYNGEE. CDR3 length: 15 amino acids. Here the CDR3 DNA reads TGTGCCAGCAGTATACAGGGTTTAAGCAAAAACATTCAGTACTTC. Protein sequence: CASSIQGLSKNIQYF.

Written as DNA, the CDR3 is TGTGCCAGCAGTGGGGATACTCCCCCCCAAGCTTTCTTT. It encodes CASSGDTPPQAFF. The chain couples TRBV9 to TRBJ1-1; D remains unclear. Germline CDR1 reads SGDLS; CDR2 reads YYNGEE. With 5 bases removed from V and 9 bases from J, the gap between germline ends came to 17 bases. There are 13 residues in the CDR3.

This clone was picked up one time. The genes are TRBV29-1 and TRBJ2-5; D is undetermined. The assigned J gene may be wrong: the sequence end matches TRBJ2-7 better. The V gene's germline CDR1 is SQVTM and CDR2 ANQGSEA. This CDR3 is 13 amino acids long. The chain's CDR3 is CSVEDRNRDEQYF. As DNA, the CDR3 is TGCAGCGTTGAAGATCGTAACCGGGACGAGCAGTACTTC.

The chain joins TRBV5-6 to TRBJ2-1; maybe TRBD1 (5 bases). Trimming cost V 0 bases and J 6 bases, with 10 bases left between them. CDR3 length equals 14 residues. Germline V gene lookup returns CDR1 SGHDT and CDR2 YYEEEE. The CDR3 spells CASSLAGSPNEQFF. In DNA form, the CDR3 reads TGTGCCAGCAGCTTGGCAGGGTCCCCCAATGAGCAGTTCTTC.

This clone appeared once. This rearrangement joins TRBV27 to TRBJ1-1, with a weak D call TRBD1 (5 bases). Trimming removed 0 bases at V and 6 bases at J, with 11 bases between. Germline V gene lookup returns CDR1 MNHEY and CDR2 SMNVEV (reference sequence). CDR3 length: 14 amino acids. Written as DNA, the CDR3 is TGTGCCAGCAGTTTATCCGGGGGGAAGGCTGAAGCTTTCTTT. Translation gives CASSLSGGKAEAFF.

This chain joins TRBV2 and TRBJ2-7; TRBD2 aligns across 7 bases. Germline trimming cut 11 bases from V and 2 bases from J; bases unmatched to any gene: 18. Looked up from germline, CDR1 is SNHLY and CDR2 is FYNNEI. The CDR3 is 16 amino acids. The CDR3 region is CACLAGLAALPYEQYF. The CDR3 region has the DNA TGTGCCTGCCTCGCTGGGCTAGCGGCACTCCCCTACGAGCAGTACTTC.

This chain links TRBV7-9 with TRBJ2-3; TRBD1 matches 8 bases. This CDR3 contains 14 residues. The V gene end was trimmed by 5 bases and the J gene end by 5 bases; junction bases not matched to a gene: 6. Per germline, CDR1 SEHNR and CDR2 FQNEAQ (reference sequence). The CDR3 region is CASSLDRVGDTQYF. Here the CDR3 DNA reads TGTGCCAGCAGCCTGGACAGGGTGGGAGATACGCAGTATTTT. The complete variable domain, with remaining parts taken from reference TRBV7-9 and TRBJ2-3, reads DTGVSQNPRHKITKRGQNVTFRCDPISEHNRLYWYRQTLGQGPEFLTYFQNEAQLEKSRLLSDRFSAERPKGSFSTLEIQRTEQGDSAMYLCASSLDRVGDTQYFGPGTRLTVL.

The rearrangement joins TRBV5-4 to TRBJ2-7; 9 bases are shared with TRBD1. CDR1 and CDR2 (germline): SGHNT, YYREEE (reference sequence). The CDR3 extends over 18 amino acids. V was pared by 4 bases and J by 4 bases, with 18 bases of the junction left unmatched. CDR3 in DNA: TGTGCCAGCAGCATACGTCCCGGGACAGGGTTTGCCAGTTACGAGCAGTACTTC. It yields the protein CASSIRPGTGFASYEQYF.

J is TRBJ2-1 and V is TRBV5-5; 11 positions agree with TRBD2. This CDR3 is built from 13 residues. Germline loops: CDR1 SGHKS, CDR2 YYEKEE (reference sequence). Trimming removed 7 bases from V and 7 bases from J; junction bases left unmatched: 4. The CDR3 DNA follows: TGTGCCAGCCTAGCGGGAGGTCGTAATGAGCAGTTCTTC. This gives the protein CASLAGGRNEQFF.

The chain has TRBV27 and TRBJ2-7; unclear D gene. The CDR3 loop spans 13 amino acids. Germline V gene sequence: CDR1 MNHEY, CDR2 SMNVEV (reference sequence). V gave up 5 bases and J gave up 2 bases, with 10 bases separating them. The DNA of the CDR3 is TGTGCCAGCAGTGTCTCAGATACCTACGAGCAGTACTTC. Its translation is CASSVSDTYEQYF.

This clone was seen a single time. The chain uses TRBV6-5 and TRBJ2-7, with TRBD2 identical over 9 bases. Germline V gives CDR1 MNHEY, CDR2 SVGAGI. Trimming cost V 7 bases and J 4 bases; bases outside gene matches: 5. The CDR3 is 13 amino acids. DNA for the CDR3: TGTGCCAGCACCAGCGGGAGGTTGTACGAGCAGTACTTC. Protein product: CASTSGRLYEQYF.

The V and J genes are TRBV14 and TRBJ2-1; no definite D call. Germline CDR1 SGHDN, CDR2 FVKESK. This CDR3 spans 15 amino acids. V lost 5 bases and J 0 bases, leaving 11 bases between the germline ends. CDR3 loop: CASSRTLRSYNEQFF. The DNA for the CDR3 is TGTGCCAGCAGCAGAACACTCCGCTCCTACAATGAGCAGTTCTTC.

The chain employs TRBV14 and TRBJ2-7; no reliable D call. Germline CDR1 and CDR2: SGHDN and FVKESK. The CDR3 is 13 residues long. V gave up 1 base and J gave up 3 bases, with 7 bases separating them. The CDR3 DNA follows: TGTGCCAGCAGCCAAGGGCGGAACTACGAGCAGTACTTC. It encodes CASSQGRNYEQYF.

This sequence joins TRBV6-5 and TRBJ2-7, with D possibly being TRBD2 (5 bases). The CDR3 length is 12 residues. The V gene's germline CDR1 is MNHEY and CDR2 SVGAGI. Trimming stripped 10 bases from V and 6 bases from J, with 16 bases between. CDR3 amino acids: CATLAVRGEQYF. The DNA for the CDR3 is TGTGCCACCCTCGCCGTTCGGGGCGAGCAGTACTTC.

The chain is built from TRBV27 and TRBJ2-7; TRBD1 or TRBD2 may be the D gene (5 bases each). Per germline, CDR1 MNHEY and CDR2 SMNVEV (reference sequence). The CDR3 has 17 amino acids. V shed 5 bases and J shed 2 bases, with 22 bases lying between them. The CDR3 protein is CASSPGASDPGPYEQYF. Here the CDR3 DNA reads TGTGCCAGCAGTCCCGGGGCCTCTGACCCGGGGCCCTACGAGCAGTACTTC.

This clone was seen just once. The V gene is TRBV19, the J gene TRBJ2-5; D is unclear. Trimming removed 10 bases at V and 3 bases at J, with 15 bases between. The germline V gene has CDR1 LNHDA and CDR2 SQIVND (reference sequence). The CDR3 contains 13 residues. The chain's CDR3 is CATGSDQKETQYF. The DNA for the CDR3 is TGTGCCACCGGATCGGACCAGAAAGAGACCCAGTACTTC. The full variable domain, completed using reference TRBV19 and TRBJ2-5, is DGGITQSPKYLFRKEGQNVTLSCEQNLNHDAMYWYRQDPGQGLRLIYYSQIVNDFQKGDIAEGYSVSREKKESFPLTVTSAQKNPTAFYLCATGSDQKETQYFGPGTRLLVL.

The chain combines TRBV5-4 with TRBJ2-5, with a tentative D call TRBD1 (6 bases). The germline V gene has CDR1 SGHNT and CDR2 YYREEE (reference sequence). The CDR3 covers 17 residues. Trimming cost V 1 base and J 3 bases, with 19 bases left between them. The CDR3 DNA follows: TGTGCCAGCAGCTTGTTGGGCGGCAGGGGCTTAGAAGAGACCCAGTACTTC. Amino acids: CASSLLGGRGLEETQYF.

Written as DNA, the CDR3 is TGTGCCAGCAGCCGGACGACTAGCGGCTCCTACGAGCAGTACTTC. As protein: CASSRTTSGSYEQYF. This chain connects TRBV14 to TRBJ2-7, with 9 bases identical to TRBD2. Losses at the gene ends were 4 bases for V and 0 bases for J; bases not matched to a gene: 4. The CDR3 contains 15 residues. Germline values: CDR1 SGHDN, CDR2 FVKESK.